This TCR beta chain came from a study of T cell changes during pregnancy in multiple sclerosis. Generated by immunoSEQ multiplex PCR, the TCRdb table keeps only in-frame clones and is missing some. The repertoire holds 60,000 to 75,000 clones, with over 85% as singletons. V gave up 5 bases and J gave up 4 bases, with 12 bases separating them. The germline V gene has CDR1 LNHNV and CDR2 YYDKDF (reference sequence). This CDR3 is 14 amino acids long. This receptor was obtained from a female donor with multiple sclerosis, enrolled in a pregnancy study. Sequenced here: CD8+ T cells from peripheral blood mononuclear cells, sampled in the second trimester of pregnancy. The gene calls are TRBV15 and TRBJ2-1; D is unresolved. CDR3 bases: TGTGCCACCAGCCCAGGTTTGTCTTACAATGAGCAGTTCTTC. This translates into CATSPGLSYNEQFF.